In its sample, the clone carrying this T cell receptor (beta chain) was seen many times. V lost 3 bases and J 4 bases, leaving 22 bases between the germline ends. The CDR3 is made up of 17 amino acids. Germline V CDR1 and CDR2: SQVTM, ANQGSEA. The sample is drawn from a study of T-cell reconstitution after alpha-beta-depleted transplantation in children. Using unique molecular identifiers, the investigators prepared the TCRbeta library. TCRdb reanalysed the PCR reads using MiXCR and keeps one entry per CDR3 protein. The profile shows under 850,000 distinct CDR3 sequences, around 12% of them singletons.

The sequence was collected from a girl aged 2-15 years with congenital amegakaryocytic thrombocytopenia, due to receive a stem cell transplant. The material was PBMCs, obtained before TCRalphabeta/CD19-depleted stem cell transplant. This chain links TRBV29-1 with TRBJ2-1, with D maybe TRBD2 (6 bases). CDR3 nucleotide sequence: TGCAGCGTTGAGATCGGGGAGGCGGGAAAGCTTTACAATGAGCAGTTCTTC. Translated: CSVEIGEAGKLYNEQFF.